This entry features one T cell receptor (beta chain) sequence. This sample was taken from a study of blood T cell repertoires in COVID-19. Study background: The samples span acute and convalescent COVID-19 from the United States, Italy and Spain. Sources were T cells, B-cell-depleted T cells, or PBMCs; the material itself was cDNA or gDNA.

Authors' methods: It was from reference gene primer amplification that nucleated cell counts were estimated. Using immunoSEQ multiplex PCR, the repertoire was profiled, and TCRdb retains in-frame clones only, with some absent. V and J calls and clone size are given by that table; D and trimming were obtained from the DNA. The sample lists about 180,000 clones; roughly 75% were seen once. The V gene end was trimmed by 5 bases and the J gene end by 4 bases; junction bases not matched to a gene: 14. The CDR3 consists of 17 residues. Germline V gene lookup returns CDR1 SGHRS and CDR2 YFSETQ. The sequenced sample consisted of peripheral blood. The chain employs TRBV5-1 and TRBJ2-3, with 9 bases lining up with TRBD2. The receptor comes from a man between 65 and 80 years old with active or convalescent COVID-19. The CDR3 DNA is TGCGCCAGCAGGAGGGGTCGGGCTAGCGGGATTCCAGATACGCAGTATTTT. Translation: CASRRGRASGIPDTQYF.